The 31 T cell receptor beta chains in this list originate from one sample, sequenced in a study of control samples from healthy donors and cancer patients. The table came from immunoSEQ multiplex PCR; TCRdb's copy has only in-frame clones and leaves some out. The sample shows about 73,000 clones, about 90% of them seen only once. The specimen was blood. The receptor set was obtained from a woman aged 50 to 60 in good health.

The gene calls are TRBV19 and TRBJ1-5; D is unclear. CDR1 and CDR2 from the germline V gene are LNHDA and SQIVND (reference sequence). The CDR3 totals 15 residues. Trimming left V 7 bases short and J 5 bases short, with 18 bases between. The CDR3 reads CASNHAGVDHQPQHF. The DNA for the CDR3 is TGTGCCAGTAACCATGCCGGAGTAGATCATCAGCCCCAGCATTTT.

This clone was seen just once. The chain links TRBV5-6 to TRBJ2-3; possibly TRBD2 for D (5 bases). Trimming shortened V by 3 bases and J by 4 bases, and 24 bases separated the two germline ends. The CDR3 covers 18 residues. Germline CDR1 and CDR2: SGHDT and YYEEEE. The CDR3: CASSSFPGFILGADTQYF. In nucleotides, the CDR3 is TGTGCCAGCAGCTCCTTCCCGGGATTTATCCTCGGGGCAGATACGCAGTATTTT.

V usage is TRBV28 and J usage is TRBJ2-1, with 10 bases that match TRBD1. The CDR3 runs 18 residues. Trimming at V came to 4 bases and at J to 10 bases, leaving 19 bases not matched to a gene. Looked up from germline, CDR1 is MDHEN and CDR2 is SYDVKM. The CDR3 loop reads CASSSTFLRDRGPREQFF. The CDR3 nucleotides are TGTGCCAGCAGTTCTACTTTTCTACGGGACAGGGGTCCACGCGAGCAGTTCTTC. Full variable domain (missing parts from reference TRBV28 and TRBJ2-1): DVKVTQSSRYLVKRTGEKVFLECVQDMDHENMFWYRQDPGLGLRLIYFSYDVKMKEKGDIPEGYSVSREKKERFSLILESASTNQTSMYLCASSSTFLRDRGPREQFFGPGTRLTVL.

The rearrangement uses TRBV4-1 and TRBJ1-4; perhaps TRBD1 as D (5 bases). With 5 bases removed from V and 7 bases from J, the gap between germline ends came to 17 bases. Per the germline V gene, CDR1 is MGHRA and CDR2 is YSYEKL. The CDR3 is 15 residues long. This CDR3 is CASSKTMGPGEKLFF. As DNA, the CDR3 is TGCGCCAGCAGCAAAACAATGGGGCCGGGTGAAAAACTGTTTTTT.

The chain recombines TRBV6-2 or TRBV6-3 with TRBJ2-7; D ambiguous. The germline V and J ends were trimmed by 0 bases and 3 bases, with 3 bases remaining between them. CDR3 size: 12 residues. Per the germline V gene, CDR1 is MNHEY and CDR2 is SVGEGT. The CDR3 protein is CASSYSIYEQYF. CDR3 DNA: TGTGCCAGCAGTTACTCGATCTACGAGCAGTACTTC.

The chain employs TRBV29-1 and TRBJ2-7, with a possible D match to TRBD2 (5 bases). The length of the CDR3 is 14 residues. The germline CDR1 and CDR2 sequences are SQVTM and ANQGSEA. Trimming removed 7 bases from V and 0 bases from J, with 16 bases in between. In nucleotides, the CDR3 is TGCAGCGCAGCGGAAGGAACTAGCTCCTACGAGCAGTACTTC. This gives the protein CSAAEGTSSYEQYF.

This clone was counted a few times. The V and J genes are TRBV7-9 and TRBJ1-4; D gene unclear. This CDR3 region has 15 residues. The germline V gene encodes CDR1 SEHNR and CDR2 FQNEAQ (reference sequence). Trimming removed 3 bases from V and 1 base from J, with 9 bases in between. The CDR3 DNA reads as TGTGCCAGCAGCTTGACGGGCGGAACTAATGAAAAACTGTTTTTT. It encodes CASSLTGGTNEKLFF.

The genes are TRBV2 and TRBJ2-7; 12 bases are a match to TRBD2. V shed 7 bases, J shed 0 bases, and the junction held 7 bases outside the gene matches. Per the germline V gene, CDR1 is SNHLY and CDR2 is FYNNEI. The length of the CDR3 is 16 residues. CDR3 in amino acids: CASTRLAGDSSYEQYF. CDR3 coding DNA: TGTGCCAGCACCAGACTAGCGGGGGACAGCTCCTACGAGCAGTACTTC. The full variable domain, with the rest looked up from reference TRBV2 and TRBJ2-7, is EPEVTQTPSHQVTQMGQEVILRCVPISNHLYFYWYRQILGQKVEFLVSFYNNEISEKSEIFDDQFSVERPDGSNFTLKIRSTKLEDSAMYFCASTRLAGDSSYEQYFGPGTRLTVT.

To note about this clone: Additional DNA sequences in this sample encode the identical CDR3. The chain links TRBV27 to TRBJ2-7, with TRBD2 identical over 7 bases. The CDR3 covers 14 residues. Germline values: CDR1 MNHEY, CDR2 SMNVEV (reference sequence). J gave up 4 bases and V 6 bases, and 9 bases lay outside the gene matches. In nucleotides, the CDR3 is TGTGCCAGCAGGAAGGGACCGGGAGGTTACGAGCAGTACTTC. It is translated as CASRKGPGGYEQYF.

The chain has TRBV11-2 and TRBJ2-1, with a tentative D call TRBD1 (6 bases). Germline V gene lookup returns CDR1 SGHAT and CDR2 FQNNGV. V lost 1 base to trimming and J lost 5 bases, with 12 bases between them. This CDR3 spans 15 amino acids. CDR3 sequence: CASSLGRRDNNEQFF. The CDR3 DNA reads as TGTGCCAGCAGCTTAGGACGCCGGGACAACAATGAGCAGTTCTTC. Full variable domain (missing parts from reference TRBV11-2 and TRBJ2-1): EAGVAQSPRYKIIEKRQSVAFWCNPISGHATLYWYQQILGQGPKLLIQFQNNGVVDDSQLPKDRFSAERLKGVDSTLKIQPAKLEDSAVYLCASSLGRRDNNEQFFGPGTRLTVL.

CDR3 DNA: TGTGCCAGCAGCAACCCGGGCCCGAACACTGAAGCTTTCTTT. Amino acids: CASSNPGPNTEAFF. The chain links TRBV4-2 to TRBJ1-1; D ambiguous. Germline loops: CDR1 LGHNA, CDR2 YNFKEQ. The CDR3 covers 14 residues. Trimming shortened V by 5 bases and J by 1 base, and 11 bases separated the two germline ends.

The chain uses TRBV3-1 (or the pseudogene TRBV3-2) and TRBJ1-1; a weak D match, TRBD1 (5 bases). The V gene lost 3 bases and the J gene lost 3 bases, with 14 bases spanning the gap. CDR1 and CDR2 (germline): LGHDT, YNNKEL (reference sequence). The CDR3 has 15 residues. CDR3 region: CASSHSTQGDTEAFF. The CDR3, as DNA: TGTGCCAGCAGCCACTCAACGCAGGGAGACACTGAAGCTTTCTTT.

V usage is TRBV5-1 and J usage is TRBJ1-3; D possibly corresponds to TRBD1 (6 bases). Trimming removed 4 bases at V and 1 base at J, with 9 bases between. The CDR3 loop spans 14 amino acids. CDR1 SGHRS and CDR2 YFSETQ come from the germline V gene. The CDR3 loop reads CASSRDRSGNTIYF. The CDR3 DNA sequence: TGCGCCAGCAGCCGTGACAGGTCTGGAAACACCATATATTTT.

The CDR3 DNA follows: TGTGCCTGGACCAGGCTAGCGAGACCTAAGTTTCACGAGCAGTACTTC. Encoded protein: CAWTRLARPKFHEQYF. This chain links TRBV30 with TRBJ2-7; the D gene is possibly TRBD2 (6 bases). In germline, CDR1 is GTSNPN, CDR2 SVGIG (reference sequence). The V end lost 4 bases, the J end lost 5 bases, and 24 bases lay between the germline ends. This CDR3 has 16 residues. Variable domain in full (rest from reference TRBV30 and TRBJ2-7): SQTIHQWPATLVQPVGSPLSLECTVEGTSNPNLYWYRQAAGRGLQLLFYSVGIGQISSEVPQNLSASRPQDRQFILSSKKLLLSDSGFYLCAWTRLARPKFHEQYFGPGTRLTVT.

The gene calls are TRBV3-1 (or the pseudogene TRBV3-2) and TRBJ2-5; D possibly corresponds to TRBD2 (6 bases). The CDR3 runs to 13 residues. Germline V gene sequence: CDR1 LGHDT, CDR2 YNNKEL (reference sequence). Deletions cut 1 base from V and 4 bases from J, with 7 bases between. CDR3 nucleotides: TGTGCCAGCAGCCAAGTGCGGGGAGAGACCCAGTACTTC. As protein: CASSQVRGETQYF.

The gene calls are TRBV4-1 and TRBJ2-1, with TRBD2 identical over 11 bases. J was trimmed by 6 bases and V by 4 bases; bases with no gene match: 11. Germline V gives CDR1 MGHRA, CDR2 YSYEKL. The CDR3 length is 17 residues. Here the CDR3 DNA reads TGCGCCAGCAGCCGAGGGGGCCTAGCGGGAGGATTCAATGAGCAGTTCTTC. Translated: CASSRGGLAGGFNEQFF.

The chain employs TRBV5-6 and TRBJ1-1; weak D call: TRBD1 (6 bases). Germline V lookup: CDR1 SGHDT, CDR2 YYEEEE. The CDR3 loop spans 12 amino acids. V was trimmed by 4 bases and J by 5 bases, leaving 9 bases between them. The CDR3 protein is CASSPGQTEAFF. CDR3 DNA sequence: TGTGCCAGCAGCCCCGGACAGACTGAAGCTTTCTTT.

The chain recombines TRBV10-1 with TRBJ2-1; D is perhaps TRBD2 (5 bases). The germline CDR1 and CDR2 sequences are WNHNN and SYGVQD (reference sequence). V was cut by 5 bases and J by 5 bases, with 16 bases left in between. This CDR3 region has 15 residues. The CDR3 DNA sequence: TGCGCCAGCAGTCCCAGCGGCCCCGGGGACAATGAGCAGTTCTTC. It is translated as CASSPSGPGDNEQFF.

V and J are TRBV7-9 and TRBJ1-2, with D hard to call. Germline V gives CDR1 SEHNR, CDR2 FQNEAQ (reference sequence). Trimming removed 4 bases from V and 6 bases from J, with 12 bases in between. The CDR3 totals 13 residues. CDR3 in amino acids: CASSSPTPHGYTF. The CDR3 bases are TGTGCCAGCAGCTCTCCTACCCCTCATGGCTACACCTTC. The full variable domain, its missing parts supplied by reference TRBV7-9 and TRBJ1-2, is DTGVSQNPRHKITKRGQNVTFRCDPISEHNRLYWYRQTLGQGPEFLTYFQNEAQLEKSRLLSDRFSAERPKGSFSTLEIQRTEQGDSAMYLCASSSPTPHGYTFGSGTRLTVV.

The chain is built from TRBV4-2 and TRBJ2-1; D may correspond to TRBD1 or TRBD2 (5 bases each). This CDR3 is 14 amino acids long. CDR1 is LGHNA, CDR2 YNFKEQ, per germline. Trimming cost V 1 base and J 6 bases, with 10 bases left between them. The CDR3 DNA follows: TGTGCCAGCAGCCAAGGGGACGGACCCAATGAGCAGTTCTTC. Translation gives CASSQGDGPNEQFF.

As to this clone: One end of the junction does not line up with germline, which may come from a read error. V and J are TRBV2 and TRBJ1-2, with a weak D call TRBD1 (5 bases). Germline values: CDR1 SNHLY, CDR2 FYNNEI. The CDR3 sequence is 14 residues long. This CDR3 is CASSEALRDSKVLF. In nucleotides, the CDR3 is TGTGCCAGCAGTGAAGCGCTTCGAGACAGCAAAGTTCTCTTC. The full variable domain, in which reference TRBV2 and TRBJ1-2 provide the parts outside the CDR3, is EPEVTQTPSHQVTQMGQEVILRCVPISNHLYFYWYRQILGQKVEFLVSFYNNEISEKSEIFDDQFSVERPDGSNFTLKIRSTKLEDSAMYFCASSEALRDSKVLFGSGTRLTVV.

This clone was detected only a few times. CDR3 sequence reads: CASSPGAYEQYF. DNA of the CDR3: TGTGCCAGCAGCCCGGGGGCCTACGAGCAGTACTTC. This chain connects TRBV28 to TRBJ2-7, with D possibly being TRBD2 (6 bases). V dropped 6 bases and J dropped 2 bases, with 8 bases sitting between them. Germline assignment: CDR1 MDHEN and CDR2 SYDVKM. The CDR3 totals 12 residues.

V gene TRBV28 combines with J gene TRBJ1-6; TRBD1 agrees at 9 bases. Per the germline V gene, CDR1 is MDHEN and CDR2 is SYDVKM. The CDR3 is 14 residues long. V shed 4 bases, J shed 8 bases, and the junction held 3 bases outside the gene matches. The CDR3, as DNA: TGTGCCAGCAGTTACGGGACAGGGTATTCACCCCTCCACTTT. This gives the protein CASSYGTGYSPLHF.

This chain's CDR3 is CASSQLTGGSEKLFF. The CDR3 coding sequence is TGTGCCAGCAGCCAGCTGACAGGGGGTAGTGAAAAACTGTTTTTT. This chain links TRBV2 with TRBJ1-4; 9 bases fit TRBD1. Germline trimming cut 6 bases from V and 7 bases from J; bases unmatched to any gene: 9. Germline CDR1 SNHLY, CDR2 FYNNEI. The CDR3 spans 15 residues. Filled out from reference TRBV2 and TRBJ1-4, the complete variable domain reads EPEVTQTPSHQVTQMGQEVILRCVPISNHLYFYWYRQILGQKVEFLVSFYNNEISEKSEIFDDQFSVERPDGSNFTLKIRSTKLEDSAMYFCASSQLTGGSEKLFFGSGTQLSVL.

In DNA, the CDR3 is TGTGCCAGCAGCTTAGAACATTCGAATGAAAAACTGTTTTTT. Protein: CASSLEHSNEKLFF. J is TRBJ1-4 and V is TRBV7-9; D not certain. The germline CDR1 and CDR2 sequences are SEHNR and FQNEAQ (reference sequence). This CDR3 has 14 residues. The V end was cut by 1 base, the J end by 5 bases, with 8 bases between.

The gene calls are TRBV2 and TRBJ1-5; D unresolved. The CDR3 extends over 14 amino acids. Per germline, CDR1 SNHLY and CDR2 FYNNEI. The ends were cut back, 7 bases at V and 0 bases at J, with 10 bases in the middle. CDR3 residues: CASTSGNSNQPQHF. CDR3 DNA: TGTGCCAGCACCTCGGGAAATAGCAATCAGCCCCAGCATTTT.

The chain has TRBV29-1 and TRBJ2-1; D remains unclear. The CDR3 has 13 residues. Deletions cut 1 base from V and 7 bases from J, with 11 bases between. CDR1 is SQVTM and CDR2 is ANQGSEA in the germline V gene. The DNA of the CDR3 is TGCAGCGTTGAAGTCCTATGGGCGAATGAGCAGTTCTTC. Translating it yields CSVEVLWANEQFF.

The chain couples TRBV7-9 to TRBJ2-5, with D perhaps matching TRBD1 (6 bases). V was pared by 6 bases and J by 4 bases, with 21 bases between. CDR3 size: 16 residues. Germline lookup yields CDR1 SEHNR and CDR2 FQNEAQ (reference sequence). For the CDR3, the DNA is TGTGCCAGCAGTACAAAGGGACACCCGAATTTAGAGACCCAGTACTTC. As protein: CASSTKGHPNLETQYF.

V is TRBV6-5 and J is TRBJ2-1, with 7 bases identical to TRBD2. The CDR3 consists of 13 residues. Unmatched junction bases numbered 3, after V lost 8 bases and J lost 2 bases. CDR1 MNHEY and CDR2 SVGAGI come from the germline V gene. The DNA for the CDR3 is TGTGCCAGCGCGGCGGGAGCCTACAATGAGCAGTTCTTC. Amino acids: CASAAGAYNEQFF.

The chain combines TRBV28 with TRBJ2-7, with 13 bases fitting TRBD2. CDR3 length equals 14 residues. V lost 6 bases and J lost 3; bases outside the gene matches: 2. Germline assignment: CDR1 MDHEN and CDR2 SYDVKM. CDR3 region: CASSRLAGGYEQYF. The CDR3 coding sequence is TGTGCCAGCAGCCGACTAGCGGGAGGCTACGAGCAGTACTTC.

The CDR3 nucleotides are TGTGCCAGCAGTTTAGGCTACTCTGGGGGGGCCAACGTCCTGACTTTC. Residues: CASSLGYSGGANVLTF. The V gene is TRBV28, the J gene TRBJ2-6, with unresolved D. Trimming left V 2 bases short and J 4 bases short, with 12 bases between. This CDR3 is built from 16 residues. In germline, CDR1 is MDHEN, CDR2 SYDVKM.